This T cell receptor (beta chain) comes out of a study of siplizumab effects on memory and regulatory T cells. Across the study: Siplizumab-free reactions were matched to around 0.97 ug/mL siplizumab reactions in paired mixed lymphocyte cultures. Study-level findings and limits: Of the alloreactive clones, only a minor fraction mapped to unstimulated subsets. A mean of approximately 70% of mappable alloreactive CD4+ clones were Treg-derived with siplizumab, compared with around 26% in controls.

Researchers cocultured the mixed lymphocyte reaction cells at 37°C for around 6 days. Clones were read by immunoSEQ multiplex PCR, and TCRdb kept only the in-frame ones, dropping some. Among roughly 10,000 clones, roughly 45% were seen once, and the ten largest hold roughly 10%. CDR3 length equals 15 residues. Trimming cost V 3 bases and J 5 bases; bases outside gene matches: 8. The germline gives CDR1 LNHDA, CDR2 SQIVND (reference sequence). As to this clone: Its antigen is not identified.

What was sequenced was CFSE-low (dividing) CD8+ T cells sorted from an allogeneic mixed lymphocyte reaction. The clonotype comes from a human donor in good health; the cells came from an allogeneic mixed lymphocyte reaction. The chain is built from TRBV19 and TRBJ1-2; 8 bases align to TRBD1. In DNA form, the CDR3 reads TGTGCCAGTAGTATCCGGACAGGGTCCTCATATGGCTACACCTTC. Its translation: CASSIRTGSSYGYTF.